What follows are 7 T cell receptor beta chains derived from one specimen sequenced in a study of blood T cell repertoires in COVID-19. Clones were read by immunoSEQ multiplex PCR, and TCRdb kept only the in-frame ones, dropping some. Of 150,000 to 200,000 clones in the sample, about 88% were seen once. Input material: peripheral blood. All receptors come from a woman aged 25-40 years with active or convalescent COVID-19.

This chain uses TRBV7-9 with TRBJ2-5; TRBD1 is a possible D gene (5 bases). The CDR3 spans 14 residues. V was cut by 2 bases and J by 1 base, with 8 bases left in between. Germline assignment: CDR1 SEHNR and CDR2 FQNEAQ (reference sequence). CDR3 DNA sequence: TGTGCCAGCAGCTTAATCCAGGGCCAAGAGACCCAGTACTTC. This encodes CASSLIQGQETQYF.

This chain links TRBV6-5 with TRBJ1-6; D perhaps matches TRBD1 (5 bases). This CDR3 comprises 15 residues. Looked up from germline, CDR1 is MNHEY and CDR2 is SVGAGI. Trimming removed 6 bases from V and 9 bases from J, with 18 bases in between. The CDR3 protein is CASRRDSLEISPLHF. In DNA, the CDR3 is TGTGCCAGCAGGAGAGACAGCCTGGAAATTTCACCCCTCCACTTT.

The chain recombines TRBV6-5 with TRBJ2-1; 8 bases line up with TRBD2. There are 15 residues in the CDR3. CDR1 is MNHEY, CDR2 SVGAGI, per germline. The V gene end was trimmed by 5 bases and the J gene end by 0 bases; junction bases not matched to a gene: 3. The DNA of the CDR3 is TGTGCCAGCAGTCCCGGGACTAGCTCCTACAATGAGCAGTTCTTC. Its protein product is CASSPGTSSYNEQFF.

This sequence joins TRBV19 and TRBJ2-7; 7 bases map to TRBD2. Germline V gene sequence: CDR1 LNHDA, CDR2 SQIVND (reference sequence). The V gene end was trimmed by 5 bases and the J gene end by 5 bases; junction bases not matched to a gene: 9. The CDR3 is 14 residues long. The CDR3 loop is CASSLRLARDEQYF. CDR3 coding DNA: TGTGCCAGTAGTTTGAGACTAGCACGCGACGAGCAGTACTTC.

The V and J genes are TRBV7-9 and TRBJ1-2; D gene ambiguous. This CDR3 has 12 amino acids. The germline V and J ends were trimmed by 5 bases and 7 bases, with 11 bases remaining between them. CDR1 is SEHNR, CDR2 FQNEAQ, per germline (reference sequence). The CDR3 region has the DNA TGTGCCAGCAGCCTACGGACTTCTGGCTACACCTTC. Translating it yields CASSLRTSGYTF.

The gene calls are TRBV5-1 and TRBJ2-7; 8 nucleotides match TRBD2. With 3 bases clipped from V and 11 bases from J, the junction kept 13 bases outside the gene matches. The CDR3 length is 14 residues. Looked up from germline, CDR1 is SGHRS and CDR2 is YFSETQ. The CDR3 reads CASSSGGTSVSKYF. Here the CDR3 DNA reads TGCGCCAGCAGCTCGGGAGGGACTTCAGTCTCTAAGTACTTC.

V usage is TRBV7-2 and J usage is TRBJ2-5; D perhaps matches TRBD2 (7 bases). The V gene's germline CDR1 is SGHTA and CDR2 FQGNSA. The CDR3 has 17 residues. V was shortened by 1 base and J by 4 bases, with 19 bases between the two germline ends. This CDR3 is CASSLGYIVGGAETQYF. DNA for the CDR3: TGTGCCAGCAGCTTAGGGTATATCGTTGGGGGGGCAGAGACCCAGTACTTC.